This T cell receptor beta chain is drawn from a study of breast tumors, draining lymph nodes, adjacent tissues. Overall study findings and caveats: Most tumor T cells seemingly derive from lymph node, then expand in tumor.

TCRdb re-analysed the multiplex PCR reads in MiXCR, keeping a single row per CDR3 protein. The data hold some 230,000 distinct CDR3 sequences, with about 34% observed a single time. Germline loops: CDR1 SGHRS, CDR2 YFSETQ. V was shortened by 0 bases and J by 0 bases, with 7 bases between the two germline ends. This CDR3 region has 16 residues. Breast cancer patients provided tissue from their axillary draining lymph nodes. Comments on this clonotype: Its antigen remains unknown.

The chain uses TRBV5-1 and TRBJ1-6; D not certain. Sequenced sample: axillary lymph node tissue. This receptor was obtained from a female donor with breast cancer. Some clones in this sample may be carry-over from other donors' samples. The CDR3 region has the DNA TGCGCCAGCAGCTTGGCCCGTAGCTCCTATAATTCACCCCTCCACTTT. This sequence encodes CASSLARSSYNSPLHF.